The present T cell receptor (beta chain) was sequenced within a study of identical twins. Points from the study as a whole: Out-of-frame beta sequences exhibited a weaker degree of excess twin sharing.

Comments on this clonotype: Antigen unknown.

In germline, CDR1 is SQVTM, CDR2 ANQGSEA. This CDR3 has 15 residues. V lost 4 bases to trimming and J lost 5 bases; unmatched junction nucleotides: 9. TCRdb recomputed calls from the 5' RACE reads with MiXCR, one row per CDR3 protein. This sample has just over 500,000 distinct CDR3 sequences, with 22% found just once. A further study also used this sample, focusing on T cells expressing NK-cell markers.

The sample was CD4+ T cells sorted from blood. The clonotype comes from a young woman in good health. This chain uses TRBV29-1 with TRBJ2-1, with 9 bases matching TRBD2. CDR3 protein: CSVGRGRAVHNEQFF. CDR3 nucleotides: TGCAGCGTTGGTCGCGGGAGGGCCGTCCACAATGAGCAGTTCTTC.